This entry lists 4 T cell receptor beta chains sequenced from one sample in a study of cytomegalovirus exposure and HLA in healthy donors. PCR was performed using 60 Vbeta and 13 Jbeta primers. Libraries were prepared by immunoSEQ multiplex PCR; TCRdb keeps only in-frame clonotypes and omits some of them. The repertoire holds under 95,000 clones, with more than 70% as singletons. The material sequenced was PBMCs. The origin of the receptors is a man in his forties in good health and CMV-seronegative.

V gene TRBV6-5 combines with J gene TRBJ1-5, with 7 bases fitting TRBD1. The germline gives CDR1 MNHEY, CDR2 SVGAGI. V lost 7 bases to trimming and J lost 1 base; unmatched junction nucleotides: 4. The CDR3 covers 14 residues. CDR3 residues: CASKRTGSNQPQHF. The CDR3 DNA is TGTGCCAGCAAAAGGACAGGAAGCAATCAGCCCCAGCATTTT.

The chain carries TRBV27 and TRBJ1-1; 9 nucleotides align to TRBD1. The CDR3 length is 15 residues. Germline V gene lookup returns CDR1 MNHEY and CDR2 SMNVEV (reference sequence). J gave up 1 base and V 4 bases, and 4 bases lay outside the gene matches. CDR3 amino acids: CASSSPGQGNTEAFF. CDR3 nucleotide sequence: TGTGCCAGCAGTTCACCGGGACAGGGGAACACTGAAGCTTTCTTT.

This clone was found a few times. The chain joins TRBV2 to TRBJ2-1, with 9 bases identical to TRBD1. CDR1 is SNHLY, CDR2 FYNNEI, per germline. The CDR3 length is 11 residues. V lost 4 bases, J lost 15 bases, and 4 bases stayed unmatched. Here the CDR3 reads CASSGTGVLFF. CDR3 coding DNA: TGTGCCAGCAGTGGGACAGGGGTGCTGTTCTTC.

This clone was seen a handful of times. V is TRBV4-1 and J is TRBJ2-2; tentatively, D is TRBD2 (6 bases). The CDR3 has 16 amino acids. Per the germline V gene, CDR1 is MGHRA and CDR2 is YSYEKL. Trimming took off 0 bases at V and 3 bases at J, with 11 bases between the two ends. The CDR3 sequence is CASSQESGTYTGELFF. CDR3 DNA sequence: TGCGCCAGCAGCCAAGAATCCGGGACTTACACCGGGGAGCTGTTTTTT.